The clone carrying this TCR beta chain was picked up many times. V lost 0 bases, J lost 2 bases, and 2 bases stayed unmatched. The germline V gene encodes CDR1 MGHRA and CDR2 YSYEKL. The CDR3 is made up of 16 amino acids. The data were taken from a study of molecular identifiers for immune sequencing clone quantification. Methods described previously, with TCR primers listed, were used for bulk TCR libraries. TCRdb reprocessed the PCR reads with MiXCR, giving one entry per CDR3 protein. Counted here are approximately 680,000 distinct CDR3 sequences, around 25% occurring once; the ten biggest clones make up 0.6% to 0.9%.

This clonotype was sampled from a human donor in good health. Some libraries in this study had Jurkat cell RNA spiked in. The chain links TRBV4-1 to TRBJ2-7; the match to TRBD2 covers 12 bases. The material sequenced was naive CD8+ T cells from blood, with Jurkat cell RNA spiked in. Noted subset: FACS-sorted CD8+CD4-CCR7+CD45RA+ naive T cells. The CDR3, as DNA: TGCGCCAGCAGCCAAGAAAGGACTAGCGGGGCCTACGAGCAGTACTTC. This gives the protein CASSQERTSGAYEQYF.